This T cell receptor beta chain was found in a study of T cells in Graves' hyperthyroidism and ophthalmopathy. Regions amplified from RNA transcripts were the TCR beta CDR3 regions. The HTBI primer set drove a first-round RT-PCR of the TCR CDR3. One entry per CDR3 protein, called by TCRdb with MiXCR from the multiplex PCR reads. Of roughly 750,000 distinct CDR3 sequences detected, around 15% appear once; the ten largest clones hold approximately 8.4%. The study based diagnoses on clinical symptoms, serum thyroxine and TRAb, thyroid ultrasound and orbital computed tomography. This clonotype was counted many times. The CDR3 extends over 15 amino acids. J was trimmed by 6 bases and V by 5 bases; bases with no gene match: 7.

Sequencing was done on a sample of blood. This sequence was found in a man in his late teens or twenties with Graves' hyperthyroidism. V and J are TRBV12-3 or TRBV12-4 and TRBJ2-3; 11 positions match TRBD1. The CDR3 reads CASSPTDRGRDTQYF. In nucleotides, the CDR3 is TGTGCCAGCAGTCCGACGGACAGGGGGCGTGATACGCAGTATTTT.